This T cell receptor beta chain was documented in a study of blood T cell repertoires in COVID-19. Trimming pared 4 bases from V and 4 bases from J, leaving 11 bases between. CDR3 size: 14 residues. The germline V gene encodes CDR1 SGHRS and CDR2 YFSETQ. The table came from immunoSEQ multiplex PCR; TCRdb's copy has only in-frame clones and leaves some out. The table lists more than 150,000 clones, around 83% of them singletons. This clone came up once. This rearrangement joins TRBV5-1 to TRBJ1-4; D perhaps matches TRBD1 (5 bases). The receptor was derived from a man between 65 and 85 years old who had recovered from COVID-19. The sample comprised peripheral blood. The CDR3 loop reads CASSPQGLNEKLFF. The CDR3 DNA follows: TGCGCCAGCAGCCCGCAGGGCCTTAATGAAAAACTGTTTTTT.